Sequencing of this T cell receptor beta chain was carried out in a study of spatial heterogeneity in lung cancer. TCRdb independently ran MiXCR on the 5' RACE reads; one entry per CDR3 protein. The sample lists 15,000 to 20,000 distinct CDR3 sequences, 6.2% occurring once. The time point was: sample taken at primary tumor resection. This clonotype was recorded at least ten times. As yet, its antigen is unknown. Found in a library prepared for alpha chains, this beta chain is an off-target read, and its abundance has little meaning. The CDR3 has 15 residues. V was pared by 1 base and J by 6 bases, with 4 bases of the junction left unmatched. Germline CDR1 LNHDA, CDR2 SQIVND (reference sequence). General study findings and limits: Counts of expanded alpha and beta TCRs within tumors tracked the tumor nonsynonymous mutation count.

The sequenced sample was lung tumor tissue, obtained at surgery. This rearrangement joins TRBV19 to TRBJ2-2; 8 nucleotides line up with TRBD2. This TCR came from a male donor with early-stage non-small cell lung cancer. The CDR3 loop reads CASSIAGGVSGELFF. The CDR3 nucleotides are TGTGCCAGTAGTATAGCGGGAGGGGTATCCGGGGAGCTGTTTTTT.